This T cell receptor (beta chain) originates from a study of regulatory T cells in long-lasting Graves disease. This clonotype has more than one count but fewer than ten. CDR3 length: 16 amino acids. The V end was cut by 3 bases, the J end by 6 bases, with 18 bases between. Documented time point: persistent/refractory GD, antithyroid drugs over 5 years with positive TRAb. Isolated PBMC RNA provided the starting material for the TCR library. In Xi'an, China, an endocrinology department was the source of patients. Assembly of TCR beta libraries relied on iRepertoire HTBI primers together with Arm-PCR of CDR3 regions. MiXCR, run by TCRdb on the multiplex PCR reads, gives a single entry per CDR3 protein. Among 500,000 to 800,000 distinct CDR3 sequences listed, approximately 29% were seen once.

The material sequenced was peripheral blood mononuclear cells (PBMCs), taken when the disease was refractory, from a patient treated with antithyroid drugs. The gene calls are TRBV12-3 or TRBV12-4 and TRBJ2-1; possible D gene TRBD2, 5 bases. This clonotype was sampled from a female donor with Graves disease. The chain's CDR3 is CASSFSLADNFNEQFF. The CDR3 nucleotides are TGTGCCAGCAGTTTTTCCCTAGCCGACAACTTCAATGAGCAGTTCTTC.